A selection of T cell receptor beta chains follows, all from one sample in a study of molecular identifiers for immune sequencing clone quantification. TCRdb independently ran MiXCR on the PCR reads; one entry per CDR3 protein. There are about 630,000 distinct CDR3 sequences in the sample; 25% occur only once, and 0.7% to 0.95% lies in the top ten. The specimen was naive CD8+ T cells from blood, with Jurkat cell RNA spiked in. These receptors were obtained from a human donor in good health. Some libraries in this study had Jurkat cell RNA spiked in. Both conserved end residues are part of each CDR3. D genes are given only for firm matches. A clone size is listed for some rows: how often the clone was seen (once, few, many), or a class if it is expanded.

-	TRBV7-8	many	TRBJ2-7	CASSLDPRGGLTPYEQYF	TGTGCCAGCAGCTTAGACCCCAGGGGGGGCCTAACCCCCTACGAGCAGTACTTC
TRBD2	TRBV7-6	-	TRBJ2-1	CASSAALAGVLSGLGELFF	TGTGCCAGCAGCGCCGCACTAGCGGGGGTGTTGAGTGGACTCGGTGAGCTGTTCTTC
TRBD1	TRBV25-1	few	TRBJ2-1	CASTARQGVFGEQFF	TGTGCCAGCACAGCCAGACAGGGGGTTTTCGGGGAGCAGTTCTTC
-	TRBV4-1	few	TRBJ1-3	CASSQPPDSSGNTIYF	TGCGCCAGCAGCCAGCCACCTGACAGCTCCGGAAACACCATATATTTT
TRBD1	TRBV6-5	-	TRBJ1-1	CASRYGQAMNTEAFF	TGTGCCAGCAGATACGGACAGGCGATGAACACTGAAGCTTTCTTT
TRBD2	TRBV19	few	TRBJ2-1	CASSMSSGGSRYNEQFF	TGTGCCAGTAGTATGTCTAGCGGGGGGTCCCGCTACAATGAGCAGTTCTTC
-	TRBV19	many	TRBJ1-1	CATKQGNTEAFF	TGTGCCACCAAGCAGGGGAACACTGAAGCTTTCTTT
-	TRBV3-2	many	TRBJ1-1	CASSHGVNTEAFF	TGTGCCAGCAGCCATGGAGTGAACACTGAAGCTTTCTTT
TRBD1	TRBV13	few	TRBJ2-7	CASSIGQGYEQYF	TGTGCCAGCAGCATCGGACAGGGTTACGAGCAGTACTTC
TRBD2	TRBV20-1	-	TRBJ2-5	CSASGTYQETQYF	TGCAGTGCAAGCGGGACGTACCAAGAGACCCAGTACTTC
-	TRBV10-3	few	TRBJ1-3	CAISEEQLSGNTIYF	TGTGCCATCAGTGAAGAACAGCTCTCTGGAAACACCATATATTTT
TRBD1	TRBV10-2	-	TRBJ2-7	CASSESTGVTYEQYF	TGCGCCAGCAGTGAGTCCACAGGGGTAACCTACGAGCAGTACTTC
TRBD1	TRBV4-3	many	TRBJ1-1	CASSQETGAGGVNTEAFF	TGCGCCAGCAGCCAAGAAACTGGGGCAGGGGGCGTGAACACTGAAGCTTTCTTT
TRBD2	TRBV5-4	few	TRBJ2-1	CASSPSGGAAYNEQFF	TGTGCCAGCAGCCCTAGCGGGGGGGCCGCCTACAATGAGCAGTTCTTC
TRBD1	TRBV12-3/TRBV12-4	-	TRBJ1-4	CASSRTGAYEKLSF	TGTGCCAGCAGTCGGACAGGGGCGTATGAAAAACTGTCTTTT
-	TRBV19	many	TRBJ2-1	CASSIDLNNEQFF	TGTGCCAGTAGTATTGACCTCAACAATGAGCAGTTCTTC
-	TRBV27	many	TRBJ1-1	CASSPITRNTEAFF	TGTGCCAGCAGTCCGATTACTAGGAACACTGAAGCTTTCTTT
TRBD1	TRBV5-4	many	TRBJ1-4	CASSPSTGLEDATNEKLFF	TGTGCCAGCAGCCCCTCGACAGGGCTAGAGGATGCAACTAATGAAAAACTGTTTTTT
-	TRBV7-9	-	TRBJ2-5	CASSLALQGETQYF	TGTGCCAGCAGCTTAGCGCTACAGGGAGAGACCCAGTACTTC
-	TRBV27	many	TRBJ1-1	CASSVRGSNTEAFF	TGTGCCAGCAGTGTGAGGGGGAGTAACACTGAAGCTTTCTTT
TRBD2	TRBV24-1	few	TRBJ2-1	CATSEVTSGKQFF	TGTGCCACCAGTGAAGTGACTAGCGGGAAGCAGTTCTTC
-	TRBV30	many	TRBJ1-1	CAWMGESAGTEAFF	TGTGCCTGGATGGGGGAATCGGCAGGCACTGAAGCTTTCTTT
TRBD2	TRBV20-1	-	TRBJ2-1	CSARELAGKDNEQFF	TGCAGTGCTAGAGAACTAGCGGGAAAGGACAATGAGCAGTTCTTC
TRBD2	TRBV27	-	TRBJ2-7	CASSFPGTSVPAQYF	TGTGCCAGCAGTTTCCCCGGGACTAGCGTCCCCGCGCAGTACTTC
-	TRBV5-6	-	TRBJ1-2	CASSLVPTETGYTF	TGTGCCAGCAGCTTGGTGCCGACAGAAACGGGCTACACCTTC